This T cell receptor beta chain was profiled in a study of cytomegalovirus exposure and HLA in healthy donors. Repertoires were generated with immunoSEQ multiplex PCR, while TCRdb's copy carries only in-frame clones and drops some. The sample gives 110,000 to 150,000 clones, about nine tenths of which show up once; around 0.7% is in the top ten. The V segment lost 6 bases and the J segment 1 base; nucleotides outside the gene matches: 9. This CDR3 spans 16 amino acids. Looked up from germline, CDR1 is MNHNY and CDR2 is SVGAGI (reference sequence). Regarding this clone: No antigen is known for it.

Study-wide results and limits: The classifier reportedly diagnosed cytomegalovirus status with high sensitivity and specificity.

The genes are TRBV6-6 and TRBJ1-1; 9 bases fit TRBD1. The sample taken for sequencing was PBMCs. The clonotype originates from a man between 18 and 35 years old in good health and CMV-seronegative. The CDR3: CASRGGTGQGNTEAFF. The CDR3, as DNA: TGTGCCAGCAGGGGGGGGACGGGACAGGGGAACACTGAAGCTTTCTTT.